This T cell receptor (beta chain) originates from a study of CD8 T cells in Susac syndrome. Sequencing targeted TCR beta in blood CD8+ and CD4+ T cells. Relapsing-remitting disease, either stable or active, was present in the multiple sclerosis controls, who were treatment-naive patients. After extraction with the RNeasy kit, roughly 0.5 to 1 ug of the RNA was reverse transcribed using random hexamers. Amplification of TCR beta CDR3 across 54 Vbeta and 13 Jbeta was performed with immunoSEQ multiplex PCR. TCRdb fed the immunoSEQ multiplex PCR reads into MiXCR, producing one record per CDR3 protein. The sample has some 120,000 distinct CDR3 sequences; approximately 94% are singletons. The germline CDR1 and CDR2 sequences are MNHEY and SVGEGT. V shed 6 bases and J 3 bases; nucleotides not matched to a gene: 7. The CDR3 is made up of 15 amino acids.

The receptor's source is a human donor with multiple sclerosis. The chain couples TRBV6-2 or TRBV6-3 to TRBJ2-5, with 10 positions matching TRBD1. Specimen: CD4+ T cells from PBMCs. CDR3 coding DNA: TGTGCCAGCAGCCCCACCGGGACAGGGGAAGAGACCCAGTACTTC. Residues: CASSPTGTGEETQYF.